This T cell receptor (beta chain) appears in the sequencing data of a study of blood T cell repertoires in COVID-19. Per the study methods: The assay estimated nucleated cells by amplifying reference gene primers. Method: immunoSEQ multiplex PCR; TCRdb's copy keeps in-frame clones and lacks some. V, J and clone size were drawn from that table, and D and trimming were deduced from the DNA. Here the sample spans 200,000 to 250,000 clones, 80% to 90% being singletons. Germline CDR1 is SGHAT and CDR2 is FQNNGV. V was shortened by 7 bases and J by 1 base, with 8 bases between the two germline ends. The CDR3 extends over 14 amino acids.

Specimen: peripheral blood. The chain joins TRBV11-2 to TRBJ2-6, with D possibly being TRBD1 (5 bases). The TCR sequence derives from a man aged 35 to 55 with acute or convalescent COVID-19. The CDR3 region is CASNRNSGANVLTF. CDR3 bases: TGTGCCAGCAACAGGAATTCTGGGGCCAACGTCCTGACTTTC.